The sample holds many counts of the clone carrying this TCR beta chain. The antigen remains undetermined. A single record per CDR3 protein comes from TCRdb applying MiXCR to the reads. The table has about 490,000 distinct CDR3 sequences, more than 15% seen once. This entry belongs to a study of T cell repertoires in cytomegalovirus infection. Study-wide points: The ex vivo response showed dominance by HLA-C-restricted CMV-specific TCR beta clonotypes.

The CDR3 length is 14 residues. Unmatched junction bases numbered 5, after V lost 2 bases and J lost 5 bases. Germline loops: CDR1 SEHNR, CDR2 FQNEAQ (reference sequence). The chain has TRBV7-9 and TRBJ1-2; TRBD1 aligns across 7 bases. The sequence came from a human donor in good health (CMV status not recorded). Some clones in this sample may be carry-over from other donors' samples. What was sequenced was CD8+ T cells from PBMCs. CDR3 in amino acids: CASSLLGGDYGYTF. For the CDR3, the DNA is TGTGCCAGCAGCTTATTAGGGGGCGATTATGGCTACACCTTC. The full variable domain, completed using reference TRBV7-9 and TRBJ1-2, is DTGVSQNPRHKITKRGQNVTFRCDPISEHNRLYWYRQTLGQGPEFLTYFQNEAQLEKSRLLSDRFSAERPKGSFSTLEIQRTEQGDSAMYLCASSLLGGDYGYTFGSGTRLTVV.